What follows describes a single T cell receptor beta chain. The data derive from a study of early T cells in non-severe SARS-CoV-2 infection. Germline CDR1 reads SGHVS; CDR2 reads FQNEAQ. This CDR3 has 14 amino acids. Trimming took off 4 bases at V and 1 base at J, with 11 bases between the two ends. Separate cDNA molecules each had unique molecular identifiers attached to them. MiXCR was run by TCRdb on the 5' RACE reads, yielding one entry per CDR3 protein. The sample carries more than 85,000 distinct CDR3 sequences, over 15% recorded once. The TCR originated in an adult who was a healthcare worker with PCR-confirmed SARS-CoV-2 infection or an uninfected control (not recorded which). The chain joins TRBV7-8 to TRBJ2-7; no firm D call. Sequenced material: whole blood. For the CDR3, the DNA is TGTGCCAGCAGCTCAAGGGAACGATCCTACGAGCAGTACTTC. This codes for CASSSRERSYEQYF.